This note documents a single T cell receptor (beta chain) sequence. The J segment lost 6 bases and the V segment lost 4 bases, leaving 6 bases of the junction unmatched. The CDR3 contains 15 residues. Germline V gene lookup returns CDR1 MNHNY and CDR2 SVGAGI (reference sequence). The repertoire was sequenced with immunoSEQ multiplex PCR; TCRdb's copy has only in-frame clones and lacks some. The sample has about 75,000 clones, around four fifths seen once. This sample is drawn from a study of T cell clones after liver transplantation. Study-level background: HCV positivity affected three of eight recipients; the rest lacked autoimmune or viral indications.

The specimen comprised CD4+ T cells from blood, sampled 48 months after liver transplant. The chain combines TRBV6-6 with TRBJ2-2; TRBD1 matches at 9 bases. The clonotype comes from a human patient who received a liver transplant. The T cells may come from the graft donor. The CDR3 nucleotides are TGTGCCAGCAGTTTAGATGGGACAGGGCCCGGGGAGCTGTTTTTT. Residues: CASSLDGTGPGELFF.